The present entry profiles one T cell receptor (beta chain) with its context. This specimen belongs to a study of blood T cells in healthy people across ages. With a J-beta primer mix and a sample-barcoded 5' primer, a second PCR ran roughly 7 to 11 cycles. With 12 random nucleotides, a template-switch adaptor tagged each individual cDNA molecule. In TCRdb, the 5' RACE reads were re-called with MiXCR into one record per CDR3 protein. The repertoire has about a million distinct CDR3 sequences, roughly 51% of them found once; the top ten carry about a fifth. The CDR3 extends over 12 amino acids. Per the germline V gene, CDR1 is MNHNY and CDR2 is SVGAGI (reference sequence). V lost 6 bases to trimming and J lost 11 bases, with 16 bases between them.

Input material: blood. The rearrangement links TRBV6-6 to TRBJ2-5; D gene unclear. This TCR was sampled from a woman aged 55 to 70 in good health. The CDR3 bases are TGTGCCAGCAGCCCCGTTGACAATGAGCAGTACTTC. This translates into CASSPVDNEQYF.